This passage covers 27 T cell receptor beta chains from one sample sequenced in a study of blood T cell repertoires in COVID-19. This table comes from immunoSEQ multiplex PCR, and its TCRdb copy is limited to in-frame clones, with some not included. This sample carries about 200,000 clones, nearly 90% of them seen once, and the ten largest clones take almost 4%. Sample: PBMCs or T cells enriched from blood (not recorded which). The source is a young woman with acute COVID-19.

V and J are TRBV19 and TRBJ1-5; D is possibly TRBD1 (5 bases). The CDR3 spans 14 residues. Germline lookup yields CDR1 LNHDA and CDR2 SQIVND (reference sequence). The ends were cut back, 10 bases at V and 4 bases at J, with 17 bases in the middle. The CDR3 here is CATMGGPLNQPQHF. CDR3 nucleotides: TGTGCCACAATGGGGGGACCTCTGAATCAGCCCCAGCATTTT.

J is TRBJ1-6 and V is TRBV9, with 8 nucleotides matching TRBD1. Germline trimming cut 0 bases from V and 9 bases from J; bases unmatched to any gene: 5. The germline CDR1 and CDR2 sequences are SGDLS and YYNGEE. The CDR3 spans 15 residues. The CDR3 reads CASSVDGQGTSPLHF. The CDR3 DNA is TGTGCCAGCAGCGTAGATGGACAGGGTACTTCACCCCTCCACTTT.

The chain employs TRBV27 and TRBJ2-7, with TRBD2 as a possible D gene (5 bases). The CDR3 spans 14 residues. Deletions cut 6 bases from V and 1 base from J, with 13 bases between. Germline lookup yields CDR1 MNHEY and CDR2 SMNVEV (reference sequence). The CDR3 DNA sequence: TGTGCCAGCAGCTTTCAGGACTCTTCCTACGAGCAGTACTTC. It specifies CASSFQDSSYEQYF.

The V gene is TRBV19, the J gene TRBJ1-2; D remains ambiguous. V was pared by 5 bases and J by 4 bases, with 14 bases between. The CDR3 has 14 amino acids. The germline CDR1 and CDR2 sequences are LNHDA and SQIVND (reference sequence). The CDR3 protein is CASSSQAGSYGYTF. Written as DNA, the CDR3 is TGTGCCAGTAGTTCCCAAGCAGGTAGCTATGGCTACACCTTC.

The CDR3 loop reads CASSRSGGAEAFF. The DNA of the CDR3 is TGTGCCAGCAGCCGCTCGGGGGGCGCGGAAGCTTTCTTT. The V call is TRBV7-2, the J call TRBJ1-1; a possible D gene is TRBD1 (6 bases). The V end lost 5 bases, the J end lost 8 bases, and 15 bases lay between the germline ends. The germline gives CDR1 SGHTA, CDR2 FQGNSA. The CDR3 is 13 amino acids.

The V and J genes are TRBV2 and TRBJ2-6; the match to TRBD2 covers 7 bases. Germline V gene sequence: CDR1 SNHLY, CDR2 FYNNEI. CDR3 length: 17 amino acids. The J segment lost 4 bases and the V segment lost 7 bases, leaving 13 bases of the junction unmatched. The CDR3 nucleotides are TGTGCCAGCACCCCGGGAGGTGGGGGTTCGGGGGCCAACGTCCTGACTTTC. This translates into CASTPGGGGSGANVLTF.

This clone appeared once. V is TRBV19 and J is TRBJ1-2, with a weak D call TRBD1 (5 bases). CDR1 and CDR2 (germline): LNHDA, SQIVND (reference sequence). This CDR3 contains 12 residues. V dropped 11 bases and J dropped 3 bases, with 13 bases sitting between them. CDR3 protein: CASGGFDYGYTF. In nucleotides, the CDR3 is TGTGCCTCCGGGGGATTTGACTATGGCTACACCTTC.

This clone has just one count. The rearrangement joins TRBV4-3 to TRBJ1-3, with 7 positions matching TRBD1. CDR1 is LGHNA, CDR2 YSLEER, per germline. J lost 7 bases, V lost 3 bases, and 9 bases had no gene match. CDR3 size: 15 residues. The CDR3 is CASSQGGGGRNTIYF. The CDR3 DNA sequence: TGCGCCAGCAGCCAGGGTGGAGGGGGCAGGAACACCATATATTTT.

This clone occurred once. The rearrangement links TRBV5-6 to TRBJ2-3, with D perhaps TRBD1 (5 bases). The CDR3 loop spans 14 amino acids. V dropped 3 bases and J dropped 2 bases, with 10 bases sitting between them. Germline V gene lookup returns CDR1 SGHDT and CDR2 YYEEEE. The CDR3: CASSSRGSTDTQYF. The CDR3 coding sequence is TGTGCCAGCAGCTCAAGGGGATCCACAGATACGCAGTATTTT.

V gene TRBV18 combines with J gene TRBJ2-2; unclear D gene. CDR3 length: 15 amino acids. V shed 10 bases and J shed 2 bases, with 17 bases lying between them. Germline loops: CDR1 KGHSH, CDR2 LQKENI. CDR3 nucleotides: TGTGCCACCTCCCTTCCACAGCTTAACACCGGGGAGCTGTTTTTT. Translation: CATSLPQLNTGELFF.

The rearrangement links TRBV5-4 to TRBJ2-3; 8 nucleotides align to TRBD1. The length of the CDR3 is 15 residues. V lost 2 bases and J lost 2; bases outside the gene matches: 4. Germline-derived CDR1 and CDR2 are SGHNT and YYREEE (reference sequence). CDR3 DNA: TGTGCCAGCAGCTTAGACAGGGGACTCACAGATACGCAGTATTTT. Amino acid sequence: CASSLDRGLTDTQYF.

The chain employs TRBV4-3 and TRBJ1-5, with D possibly TRBD1 on 6 matching bases. V lost 0 bases and J 5 bases, leaving 20 bases between the germline ends. Germline V gives CDR1 LGHNA, CDR2 YSLEER. The CDR3 sequence is 18 residues long. The chain's CDR3 is CASSQDLSGSRGDQPQHF. The CDR3 DNA is TGCGCCAGCAGCCAAGATCTTTCGGGAAGCAGGGGTGATCAGCCCCAGCATTTT.

The V call is TRBV7-9, the J call TRBJ1-1; a weak D match, TRBD1 (5 bases). The germline V gene has CDR1 SEHNR and CDR2 FQNEAQ (reference sequence). The CDR3 consists of 13 residues. The germline V and J ends were trimmed by 5 bases and 7 bases, with 14 bases remaining between them. Written as DNA, the CDR3 is TGTGCCAGCAGCCCCCCGGGGGGAGGTGAAGCTTTCTTT. This encodes CASSPPGGGEAFF. The entire variable domain, with the rest obtained from reference TRBV7-9 and TRBJ1-1, is as follows: DTGVSQNPRHKITKRGQNVTFRCDPISEHNRLYWYRQTLGQGPEFLTYFQNEAQLEKSRLLSDRFSAERPKGSFSTLEIQRTEQGDSAMYLCASSPPGGGEAFFGQGTRLTVV.

This clone was observed a handful of times. The rearrangement joins TRBV6-5 to TRBJ1-5, with D perhaps matching TRBD1 (5 bases). The V end was cut by 7 bases, the J end by 0 bases, with 10 bases between. The CDR3 runs to 14 residues. Germline V gene data show CDR1 as MNHEY and CDR2 as SVGAGI. In DNA form, the CDR3 reads TGTGCCAGCAAGACAGCTTATAGCAATCAGCCCCAGCATTTT. Translating it yields CASKTAYSNQPQHF.

V is TRBV6-2 or TRBV6-3 and J is TRBJ2-7, with D possibly matching TRBD2 (5 bases). Per the germline V gene, CDR1 is MNHEY and CDR2 is SVGEGT. V shed 0 bases and J shed 2 bases, with 14 bases lying between them. The CDR3 runs 16 residues. The CDR3 reads CASSYSKSTGTYEQYF. DNA of the CDR3: TGTGCCAGCAGTTACTCGAAATCAACGGGGACCTACGAGCAGTACTTC.

This chain connects TRBV19 to TRBJ2-5, with TRBD2 matching over 10 bases. The V gene end was trimmed by 2 bases and the J gene end by 4 bases; junction bases not matched to a gene: 16. CDR3 size: 19 residues. The germline CDR1 and CDR2 sequences are LNHDA and SQIVND (reference sequence). The CDR3 is CASSIRPGLLAGSGETQYF. The CDR3 DNA follows: TGTGCCAGTAGTATACGGCCAGGCCTACTAGCGGGGTCAGGAGAGACCCAGTACTTC.

CDR3 nucleotide sequence: TGTGCCAGCAGCTTAGGGGGACACAGCCCCGTTAATGAAAAACTGTTTTTT. Its protein is CASSLGGHSPVNEKLFF. The V and J genes are TRBV7-9 and TRBJ1-4; maybe TRBD1 (6 bases). The V end lost 1 base, the J end lost 4 bases, and 16 bases lay between the germline ends. CDR1 is SEHNR and CDR2 is FQNEAQ in the germline V gene (reference sequence). The CDR3 has 17 amino acids.

The rearrangement links TRBV3-1 (or the pseudogene TRBV3-2) to TRBJ2-7; TRBD1 might be the D (5 bases). V was pared by 4 bases and J by 0 bases, with 10 bases between. Germline loops: CDR1 LGHDT, CDR2 YNNKEL (reference sequence). The CDR3 is 14 amino acids. The CDR3 nucleotides read TGTGCCAGCAGCCCCCGGACAACCTCCTACGAGCAGTACTTC. Its translation is CASSPRTTSYEQYF.

The V call is TRBV6-5, the J call TRBJ2-7; no firm D call. The V and J ends lost 7 bases and 7 bases respectively, with 17 bases between them. Germline V CDR1 and CDR2: MNHEY, SVGAGI. This CDR3 contains 13 residues. The CDR3 nucleotides read TGTGCCAGCATAGTCGGAGTTAACGGGGAGCAGTACTTC. This codes for CASIVGVNGEQYF.

V is TRBV15 and J is TRBJ1-1; 8 bases are a match to TRBD1. The CDR3 is 14 residues long. Looked up from germline, CDR1 is LNHNV and CDR2 is YYDKDF (reference sequence). The ends lost 5 bases at V and 4 bases at J; junction bases unmatched: 6. The CDR3 sequence: CATSFGQGGTEAFF. The DNA for the CDR3 is TGTGCCACCAGCTTCGGACAGGGCGGCACTGAAGCTTTCTTT.

This clone was seen more than once but under ten times. The chain links TRBV7-8 to TRBJ2-7; 7 bases align to TRBD1. The V segment lost 5 bases and the J segment 3 bases; nucleotides outside the gene matches: 7. The CDR3 is 14 residues long. Per the germline V gene, CDR1 is SGHVS and CDR2 is FQNEAQ. CDR3 region: CASSASGGRYEQYF. For the CDR3, the DNA is TGTGCCAGCAGCGCGTCAGGGGGTCGCTACGAGCAGTACTTC.

The chain combines TRBV4-1 with TRBJ2-7, with TRBD1 identical over 10 bases. Trimming removed 4 bases from V and 2 bases from J; junction bases left unmatched: 8. Germline V gives CDR1 MGHRA, CDR2 YSYEKL. The length of the CDR3 is 16 residues. The CDR3 DNA is TGCGCCAGCAGCCGGGATTCCGGGACAGGGGCCTACGAGCAGTACTTC. Residues: CASSRDSGTGAYEQYF.

The V gene is TRBV29-1, the J gene TRBJ1-4; D might be TRBD1 (6 bases). Germline-derived CDR1 and CDR2 are SQVTM and ANQGSEA. The V end was cut by 6 bases, the J end by 4 bases, with 12 bases between. The CDR3 is 13 residues long. CDR3 residues: CSVGGGYNEKLFF. The CDR3, as DNA: TGCAGCGTGGGGGGGGGCTATAATGAAAAACTGTTTTTT. Full variable domain (rest looked up from reference TRBV29-1 and TRBJ1-4): SAVISQKPSRDICQRGTSLTIQCQVDSQVTMMFWYRQQPGQSLTLIATANQGSEATYESGFVIDKFPISRPNLTFSTLTVSNMSPEDSSIYLCSVGGGYNEKLFFGSGTQLSVL.

This clone was seen only once. The chain is built from TRBV19 and TRBJ2-1; possible D gene TRBD1, 6 bases. In germline, CDR1 is LNHDA, CDR2 SQIVND (reference sequence). The CDR3 totals 17 residues. The V end lost 1 base, the J end lost 1 base, and 14 bases lay between the germline ends. In nucleotides, the CDR3 is TGTGCCAGTAGTATAGTATTTGAACAGGGATCCTACAATGAGCAGTTCTTC. Encoded protein: CASSIVFEQGSYNEQFF.

This clone appeared a few times. The genes are TRBV3-1 (or the pseudogene TRBV3-2) and TRBJ1-4; D remains ambiguous. The CDR3 has 15 amino acids. Germline CDR1 reads LGHDT; CDR2 reads YNNKEL (reference sequence). V lost 4 bases to trimming and J lost 5 bases, with 14 bases between them. CDR3 sequence reads: CASSPIVLRNEKLFF. The CDR3 nucleotides read TGTGCCAGCAGCCCTATAGTACTCAGGAATGAAAAACTGTTTTTT.

This rearrangement joins TRBV2 to TRBJ1-6, with D unresolved. Trimming took off 7 bases at V and 7 bases at J, with 14 bases between the two ends. The CDR3 runs to 14 residues. Germline CDR1 is SNHLY and CDR2 is FYNNEI. CDR3 in amino acids: CASNGVPANSPLHF. The CDR3 coding sequence is TGTGCCAGCAACGGGGTCCCCGCCAATTCACCCCTCCACTTT.

The chain joins TRBV2 to TRBJ1-2; possible D gene TRBD1, 6 bases. CDR1 SNHLY and CDR2 FYNNEI come from the germline V gene. With 6 bases removed from V and 4 bases from J, the gap between germline ends came to 12 bases. This CDR3 region has 13 residues. CDR3 amino acids: CASRAGASYGYTF. The CDR3 DNA reads as TGTGCCAGCAGGGCAGGGGCCAGCTATGGCTACACCTTC.